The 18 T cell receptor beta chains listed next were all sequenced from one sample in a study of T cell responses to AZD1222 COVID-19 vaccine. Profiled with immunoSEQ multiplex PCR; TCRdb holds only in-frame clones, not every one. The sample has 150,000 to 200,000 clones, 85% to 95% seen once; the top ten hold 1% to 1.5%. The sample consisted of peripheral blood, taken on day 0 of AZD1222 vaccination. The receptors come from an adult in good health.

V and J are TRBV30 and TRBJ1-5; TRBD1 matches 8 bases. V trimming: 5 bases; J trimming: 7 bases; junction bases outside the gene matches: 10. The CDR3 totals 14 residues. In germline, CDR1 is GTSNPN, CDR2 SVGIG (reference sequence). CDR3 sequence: CAWSTGQGDQPQHF. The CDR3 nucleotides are TGTGCCTGGTCGACTGGACAGGGCGACCAGCCCCAGCATTTT.

The CDR3 protein is CAWTGLGNTEAFF. Here the CDR3 DNA reads TGTGCCTGGACGGGTTTAGGGAACACTGAAGCTTTCTTT. J is TRBJ1-1 and V is TRBV30; D call uncertain. Per the germline V gene, CDR1 is GTSNPN and CDR2 is SVGIG (reference sequence). The length of the CDR3 is 13 residues. Trimming shortened V by 4 bases and J by 1 base, and 10 bases separated the two germline ends. The full variable domain, with the rest looked up from reference TRBV30 and TRBJ1-1, is SQTIHQWPATLVQPVGSPLSLECTVEGTSNPNLYWYRQAAGRGLQLLFYSVGIGQISSEVPQNLSASRPQDRQFILSSKKLLLSDSGFYLCAWTGLGNTEAFFGQGTRLTVV.

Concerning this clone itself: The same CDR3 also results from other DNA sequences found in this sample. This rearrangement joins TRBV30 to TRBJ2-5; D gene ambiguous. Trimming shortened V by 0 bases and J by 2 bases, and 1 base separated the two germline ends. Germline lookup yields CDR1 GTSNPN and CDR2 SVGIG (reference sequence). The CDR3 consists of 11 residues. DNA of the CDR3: TGTGCCTGGAGTGTACAAGAGACCCAGTACTTC. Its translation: CAWSVQETQYF.

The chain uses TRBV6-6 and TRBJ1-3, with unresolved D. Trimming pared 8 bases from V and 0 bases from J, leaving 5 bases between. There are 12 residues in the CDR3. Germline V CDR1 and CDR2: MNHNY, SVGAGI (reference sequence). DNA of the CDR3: TGTGCCAGCTCGCGCTCTGGAAACACCATATATTTT. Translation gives CASSRSGNTIYF.

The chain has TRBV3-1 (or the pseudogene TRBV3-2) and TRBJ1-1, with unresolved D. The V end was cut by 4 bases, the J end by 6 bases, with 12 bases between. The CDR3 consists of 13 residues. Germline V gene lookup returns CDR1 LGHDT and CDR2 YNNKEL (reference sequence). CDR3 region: CASSLRRGSEAFF. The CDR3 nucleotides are TGTGCCAGCAGCCTTAGGCGGGGATCTGAAGCTTTCTTT.

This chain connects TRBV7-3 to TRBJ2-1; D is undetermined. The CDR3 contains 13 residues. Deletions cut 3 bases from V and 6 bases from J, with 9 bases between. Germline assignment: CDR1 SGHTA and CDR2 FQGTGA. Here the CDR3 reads CASSFGSVNEQFF. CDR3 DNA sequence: TGTGCCAGCAGCTTTGGCTCTGTCAATGAGCAGTTCTTC.

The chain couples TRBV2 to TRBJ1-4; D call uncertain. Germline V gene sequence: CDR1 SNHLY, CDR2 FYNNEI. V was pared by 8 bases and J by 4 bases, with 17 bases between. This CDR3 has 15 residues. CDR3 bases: TGTGCCAGCCGCGGCTCTTCGACGTTTAATGAAAAACTGTTTTTT. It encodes CASRGSSTFNEKLFF.

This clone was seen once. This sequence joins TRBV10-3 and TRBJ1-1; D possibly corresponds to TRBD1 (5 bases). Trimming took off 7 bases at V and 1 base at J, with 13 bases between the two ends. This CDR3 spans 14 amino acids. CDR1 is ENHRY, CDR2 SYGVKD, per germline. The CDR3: CAIKIQGGNTEAFF. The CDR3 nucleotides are TGTGCCATCAAGATTCAGGGTGGGAACACTGAAGCTTTCTTT.

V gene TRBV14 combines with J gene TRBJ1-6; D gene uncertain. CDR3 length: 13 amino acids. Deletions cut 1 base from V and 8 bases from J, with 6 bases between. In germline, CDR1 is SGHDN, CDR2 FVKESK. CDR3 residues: CASSQGGHSPLHF. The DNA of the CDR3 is TGTGCCAGCAGCCAAGGGGGTCATTCACCCCTCCACTTT.

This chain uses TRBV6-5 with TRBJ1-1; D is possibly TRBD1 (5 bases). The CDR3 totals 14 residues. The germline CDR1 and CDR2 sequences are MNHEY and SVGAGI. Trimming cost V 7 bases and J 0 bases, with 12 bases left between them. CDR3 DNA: TGTGCCAGCACCAAGGGGCAGATGAACACTGAAGCTTTCTTT. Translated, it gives CASTKGQMNTEAFF.

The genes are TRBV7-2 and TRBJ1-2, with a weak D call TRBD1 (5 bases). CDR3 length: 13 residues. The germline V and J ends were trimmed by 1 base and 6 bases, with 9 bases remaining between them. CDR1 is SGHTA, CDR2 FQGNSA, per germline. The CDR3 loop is CASSLGGSDGYTF. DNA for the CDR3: TGTGCCAGCAGCTTAGGGGGGTCGGATGGCTACACCTTC.

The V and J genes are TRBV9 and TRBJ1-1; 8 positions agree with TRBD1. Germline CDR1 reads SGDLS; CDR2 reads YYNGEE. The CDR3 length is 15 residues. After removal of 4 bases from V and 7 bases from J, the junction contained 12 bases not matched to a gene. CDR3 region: CASSPRQGAPGEAFF. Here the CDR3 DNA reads TGTGCCAGCAGCCCACGCCAGGGGGCGCCCGGTGAAGCTTTCTTT.

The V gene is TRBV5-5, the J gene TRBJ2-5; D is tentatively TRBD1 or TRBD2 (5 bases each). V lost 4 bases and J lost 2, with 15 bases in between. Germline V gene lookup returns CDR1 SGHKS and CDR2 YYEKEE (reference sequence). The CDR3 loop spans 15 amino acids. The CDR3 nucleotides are TGTGCCAGCAGCACTCCGGGACGCCAGCAAGAGACCCAGTACTTC. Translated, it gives CASSTPGRQQETQYF.

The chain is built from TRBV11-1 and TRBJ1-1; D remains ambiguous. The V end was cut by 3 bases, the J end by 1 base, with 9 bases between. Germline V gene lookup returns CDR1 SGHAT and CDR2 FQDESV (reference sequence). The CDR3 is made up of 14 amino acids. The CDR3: CASSFGLANTEAFF. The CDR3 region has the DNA TGTGCCAGCAGCTTCGGACTGGCGAACACTGAAGCTTTCTTT.

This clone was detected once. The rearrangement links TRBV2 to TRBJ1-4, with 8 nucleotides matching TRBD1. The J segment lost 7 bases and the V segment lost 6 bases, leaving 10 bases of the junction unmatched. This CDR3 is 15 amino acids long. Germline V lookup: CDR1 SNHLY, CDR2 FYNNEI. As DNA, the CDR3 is TGTGCCAGCAGGCAGTATCAGGGGGCGGGTGAAAAACTGTTTTTT. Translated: CASRQYQGAGEKLFF.

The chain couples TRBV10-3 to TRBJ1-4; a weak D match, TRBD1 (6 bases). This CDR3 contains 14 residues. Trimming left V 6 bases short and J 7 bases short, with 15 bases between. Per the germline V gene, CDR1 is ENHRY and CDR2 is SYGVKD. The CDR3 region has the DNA TGTGCCATCAGCTCCACCTCGGACAGTGAAAAACTGTTTTTT. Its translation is CAISSTSDSEKLFF.

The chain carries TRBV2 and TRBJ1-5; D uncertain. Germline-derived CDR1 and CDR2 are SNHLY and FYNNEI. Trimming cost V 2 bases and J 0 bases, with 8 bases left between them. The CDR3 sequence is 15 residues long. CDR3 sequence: CASSEREYSNQPQHF. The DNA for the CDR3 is TGTGCCAGCAGTGAAAGGGAATATAGCAATCAGCCCCAGCATTTT. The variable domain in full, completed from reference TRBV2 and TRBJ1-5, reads EPEVTQTPSHQVTQMGQEVILRCVPISNHLYFYWYRQILGQKVEFLVSFYNNEISEKSEIFDDQFSVERPDGSNFTLKIRSTKLEDSAMYFCASSEREYSNQPQHFGDGTRLSIL.

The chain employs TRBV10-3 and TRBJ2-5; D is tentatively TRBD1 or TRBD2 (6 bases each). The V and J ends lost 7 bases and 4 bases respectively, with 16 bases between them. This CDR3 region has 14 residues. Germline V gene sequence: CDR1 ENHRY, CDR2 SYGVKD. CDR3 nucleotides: TGTGCCATCACCCCCGGGGGCAGAGGAGAGACCCAGTACTTC. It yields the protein CAITPGGRGETQYF.